This TCR beta chain was identified in a study of molecular identifiers for immune sequencing clone quantification. MiXCR, run by TCRdb on the PCR reads, gives a single entry per CDR3 protein. The repertoire holds around 300,000 distinct CDR3 sequences, with about 23% as singletons. This clonotype appeared many times. In germline, CDR1 is SQVTM, CDR2 ANQGSEA. V was clipped by 3 bases and J by 7 bases; unmatched bases: 5. This CDR3 has 12 residues. The rearrangement links TRBV29-1 to TRBJ1-1; 7 positions agree with TRBD1. The TCR comes from a human donor in good health. Some libraries in this study had Jurkat cell RNA spiked in. Sequencing was performed on naive CD8+ T cells from blood, with Jurkat cell RNA spiked in. The subset here: FACS-sorted CD8+CD4-CCR7+CD45RA+ naive T cells. Written as DNA, the CDR3 is TGCAGCGTTGACGGCAGGGGGTATGAAGCTTTCTTT. Translated, it gives CSVDGRGYEAFF.